This TCR beta chain was retrieved from a study of T cells in Graves' hyperthyroidism and ophthalmopathy (dated by TCRdb to between 2018 and 2021). Regarding the research as a whole: Peripheral blood was collected at initial diagnosis, before any treatment. An independent validation cohort of some 18 hyperthyroidism patients and about 15 patients who later progressed to ophthalmopathy tested prospective prediction of ophthalmopathy. The 95 to 100 discovery patients were randomly divided into training and test sets at a 7:3 ratio. The paper describes TCR Vbeta CDR3 sequencing of 140 or so peripheral blood samples, made up of approximately 40 ophthalmopathy patients, 70 to 75 hyperthyroidism patients and some 17 progressor patients. In six Graves' hyperthyroidism patients, the study also compared T-cell repertoires from thyroid tissue with T-cell repertoires from blood. To identify TCR V-J signatures that set the groups apart, the researchers used a discovery cohort of more than 95 patients, made up of 40 to 45 with Graves' ophthalmopathy and some 56 with stable Graves' hyperthyroidism. Following sampling, methimazole starting at 30 mg daily was given to hyperthyroidism patients, and high-dose intravenous methylprednisolone was given to ophthalmopathy patients. What the work shows at the level of the full study, not this receptor alone: Sample size was not statistically predetermined, and investigators were not blinded to group allocation. Most expanded thyroid clonotypes (frequency above 0.001) were also detected in blood, suggesting blood repertoires may reflect thyroid immune responses. In cross-validation, a model built on a 13 V-J signature told ophthalmopathy apart from stable hyperthyroidism with approximately 90% sensitivity and approximately 81% specificity, and in testing the same model reached 80%/75%. In validation, the model predicted progression to ophthalmopathy a median of roughly 6.2 months before onset, with 65% to 71% sensitivity and around 76% specificity.

The TCR beta CDR3 regions were amplified from RNA transcripts. The TCR CDR3 was subjected to a first round of RT-PCR using the HTBI primer set and the Qiagen OneStep RT-PCR kit. The libraries were constructed in a second round of multiplex PCR and then size-selected and purified. Sequencing of the libraries was done on an Illumina HiSeq2000 using paired-end 100 bp reads. The authors' analysis ran thus. Raw data were processed with SOAPnuke, discarding reads with adapters, uncalled bases, mean Phred below 15, or no exact constant-primer or identifier match. COPE v1.2.5 was used to merge high-quality paired reads, and clonotypes were defined as unique nucleotide sequences. MiTCR v1.1 was used to align the clonotypes against IMGT TRBV, TRBD and TRBJ reference segments. The analysis included only V-J combinations with a frequency above 0.0001, which together covered 99% to 99.2% of the repertoires. The TCS score was defined as F50 (clonal expansion) divided by E x V (chaos), with BLOSUM62-based TCRdist calculated between CDR3 peptides within each V-J. Welch's t-statistics and random forest reduced fewer than 550 V-J features to about 13, which were used in a naive Bayes classifier (R e1071). TCRdb trimmed public reads at Q25 via fastp, called clones via MiXCR and kept in-frame beta chains. Every distinct CDR3 protein forms one entry, paired with its most common genes and DNA. These V and J calls derive from TCRdb rather than the authors' analysis. This sample lists fewer than 450,000 distinct CDR3 sequences; about 17% were detected once. Roughly a third of the sample is in the top ten clones.

Hyperthyroidism patients were aged 18 to 65 years and newly diagnosed, with disease duration of less than 2 months. Exclusion was applied to patients with uncontrolled infections, other autoimmune diseases, pregnancy or lactation. Diagnoses were established on the basis of clinical symptoms, serum thyroxine and TRAb, thyroid ultrasound, and orbital computed tomography. Blood from progressor patients was drawn when they were first diagnosed with hyperthyroidism, before any ophthalmopathy symptoms appeared. PBMCs were separated from approximately 9.9 ml of fresh peripheral blood using Ficoll-Paque density gradient centrifugation. Patients classed as progressors first received a Graves' hyperthyroidism diagnosis and then went on to develop ophthalmopathy during follow-up. Total RNA was extracted with Trizol reagent, and quality was checked on an Agilent 2100 Bioanalyzer. Ten or more counts support this clonotype. The antigen this receptor binds is unknown. No base-level quality is on record; no much larger clone is a single base apart.

According to the germline V gene, CDR1 reads MNHEY and CDR2 reads SVGEGT. Trimming removed 3 bases from V and 4 bases from J, leaving 18 bases between the germline ends. Including the terminal cysteine and phenylalanine, the CDR3 comprises 16 residues. Of all the DNA, just the CDR3 is kept, 48 bases in frame from base 1. The rearrangement joined TRBV6-2 or TRBV6-3 to TRBJ2-5; D gene: possibly TRBD2, on 5 matching bases. The receptor's source is a woman between 25 and 40 years old with Graves' hyperthyroidism that later progressed to Graves' ophthalmopathy. Sequenced input: blood. This receptor has the CDR3 CASSYPRSREGETQYF. The DNA is TGTGCCAGCAGTTATCCCCGTTCTCGTGAGGGAGAGACCCAGTACTTC.